Detailed here is one T cell receptor beta chain. TCRdb's table, derived via immunoSEQ multiplex PCR, lists solely in-frame clones and lacks some. The sample lists roughly 250,000 clones, around 90% occurring once. Treatment given: roughly 20 received Ad26.COV2.S at low or high dose, single or two shots; 5 received placebo; per-sample allocation not given. Sampling happened 63 days after the first vaccine or placebo injection. Participants' vaccine, an Ad26 vector, delivered Wuhan-strain SARS-CoV-2 spike. The data derive from a study of Ad26.COV2.S vaccination and SARS-CoV-2 variants. The germline gives CDR1 LNHNV, CDR2 YYDKDF (reference sequence). This CDR3 has 13 residues. Trimming took 4 bases from V and 3 from J, leaving 9 bases between them.

The chain is built from TRBV15 and TRBJ2-5; D unclear. The starting material was peripheral blood, obtained in a trial of Ad26.COV2.S vaccine versus placebo. The origin of this receptor is a person between 18 and 65 years old who received the Ad26.COV2.S COVID-19 vaccine or a placebo. For the CDR3, the DNA is TGTGCCACCAGCACTTTAGTGGAAGAGACCCAGTACTTC. Its translation: CATSTLVEETQYF. Drawing the rest from reference TRBV15 and TRBJ2-5, the complete variable domain is DAMVIQNPRYQVTQFGKPVTLSCSQTLNHNVMYWYQQKSSQAPKLLFHYYDKDFNNEADTPDNFQSRRPNTSFCFLDIRSPGLGDTAMYLCATSTLVEETQYFGPGTRLLVL.